This TCR beta chain derives from a study of T-cell memory formation after mild COVID-19. The CDR3 sequence is 13 residues long. Germline V gene data show CDR1 as MNHEY and CDR2 as SVGAGI. Between the trimmed V and J ends, which lost 2 bases and 9 bases, there was a span of 11 bases. UMIs and sample barcodes were carried by the TCR alpha and TCR beta cDNA libraries that 5'RACE produced using constant-segment primers. One entry per CDR3 protein results from TCRdb running MiXCR on the 5' RACE reads. The table shows 550,000 to 600,000 distinct CDR3 sequences, with about a fifth occurring only once. Study-wide points: The finding that pre-infection memory included some responding clones suggested that cross-reactive memory joined.

A remark on this clonotype: Its antigen is not identified.

The clonotype comes from an adult woman who had mild COVID-19 (a few samples of this study predate the infection). Cell type and time point are not known. Sequencing input: PBMCs or a T cell subset sorted from them (not recorded which). The chain carries TRBV6-5 and TRBJ2-1; tentative D call: TRBD2 (6 bases). The CDR3 is CASSYGGKAEQFF. CDR3 nucleotide sequence: TGTGCCAGCAGTTACGGCGGGAAGGCTGAGCAGTTCTTC.